The table lists the clone carrying this T cell receptor (beta chain) with a count of one. Repertoires were generated with immunoSEQ multiplex PCR, while TCRdb's copy carries only in-frame clones and drops some. The sample contains roughly 51,000 clones, about 93% of which appear only once. These data belong to a study of technical replicates of blood from a few donors. CDR3 size: 14 residues. The V end was cut by 7 bases, the J end by 3 bases, with 18 bases between. CDR1 SQVTM and CDR2 ANQGSEA come from the germline V gene. This receptor was obtained from a human donor in good health. Some clones in this sample may be carry-over from other donors' samples. The sample consisted of PBMCs. The chain has TRBV29-1 and TRBJ1-1, with a weak D call TRBD1 (6 bases). The CDR3 here is CSGRGGNEYTEAFF. CDR3 bases: TGCAGCGGTCGGGGGGGCAACGAATACACTGAAGCTTTCTTT.